This entry is about one T cell receptor beta chain. The antigen is unknown. The CDR3 loop spans 16 amino acids. CDR1 is MNHEY, CDR2 SVGAGI, per germline. The J segment lost 5 bases and the V segment lost 8 bases, leaving 8 bases of the junction unmatched. This sample stems from a study of post-analysis software for immune sequencing data. In the study overall: Courses of disease covered relapsing-remitting, secondary progressive and progressive-relapsing multiple sclerosis.

cDNA libraries for TCR beta contained unique molecular identifiers. TCRdb ran MiXCR on the PCR reads and lists one entry per CDR3 protein. This table holds 430,000 or so distinct CDR3 sequences, 30% to 40% found once. Regarding the study as a whole: In patients, TRBV5-6, TRBV5-1 and TRBV20-1 belonged to roughly five TRBV segments found more frequently than in controls.

The receptor comes from a girl between 2 and 10 years old with multiple sclerosis. The genes are TRBV6-5 and TRBJ2-5, with 16 bases fitting TRBD2. The sample was blood. The CDR3 DNA reads as TGTGCCAGCTACGGGACTAGCGGGGGGGCTTTGGAGACCCAGTACTTC. Protein sequence: CASYGTSGGALETQYF.